This is a list of T cell receptor beta chains from one sample in a study of cytomegalovirus exposure and HLA in healthy donors. Some clones are missing from TCRdb's copy, which holds only in-frame ones; the method was immunoSEQ multiplex PCR. Of over 150,000 clones in the sample, approximately 80% were seen once. Sequenced: PBMCs. The receptors derive from a male donor in good health and CMV-seronegative. Each CDR3 is given with its conserved first and last residue. D genes are given only for firm matches. Only some rows state a clone size, as once, few, many or a class for expanded clones.

J: TRBJ2-1; size: -; V: TRBV4-2; D: TRBD2; DNA: TGTGCCAGCAGCCAAGACTTACTAGCGGGGGGACTCAACTCCTACAATGAGCAGTTCTTC; CDR3: CASSQDLLAGGLNSYNEQFF
J: TRBJ1-2; size: -; V: TRBV15; D: TRBD1; DNA: TGTGCCACCAGCAGGGCTACGGACAGGGGAAGTGGCTACACCTTC; CDR3: CATSRATDRGSGYTF
J: TRBJ2-7; size: few; V: TRBV5-6; D: TRBD2; DNA: TGTGCCAGCAGCCCGCGGACTAGCGGGGGGGCGAGCTCCTACGAGCAGTACTTC; CDR3: CASSPRTSGGASSYEQYF
J: TRBJ2-5; size: -; V: TRBV7-2; D: -; DNA: TGTGCCAGCAGCGCCCGCGGGGCCCAGTACTTC; CDR3: CASSARGAQYF
J: TRBJ2-3; size: -; V: TRBV27; D: -; DNA: TGTGCCAGCAGTCAGGGTTGGTTAGCGGCAGATACGCAGTATTTT; CDR3: CASSQGWLAADTQYF
J: TRBJ2-7; size: -; V: TRBV7-9; D: TRBD1; DNA: TGTGCCAGCAGCTCAGCGGACAGGCCCTACGAGCAGTACTTC; CDR3: CASSSADRPYEQYF
J: TRBJ1-2; size: -; V: TRBV5-1; D: -; DNA: TGCGCCAGCAGCCTGGGGCAGGGGCTAGGCGGCTACACCTTC; CDR3: CASSLGQGLGGYTF
J: TRBJ2-7; size: -; V: TRBV7-9; D: -; DNA: TGTGCCAGCAGCCAGGGGCCGAGGGGGGGCCACTACGAGCAGTACTTC; CDR3: CASSQGPRGGHYEQYF
J: TRBJ2-7; size: -; V: TRBV6-1; D: -; DNA: TGTGCCAGCAGTGAAGCCCAGGGGTTCGCCTACGAGCAGTACTTC; CDR3: CASSEAQGFAYEQYF
J: TRBJ2-2; size: -; V: TRBV4-3; D: -; DNA: TGCGCCAGCAGCCAAGACCGTCCCGGCACCGGGGAGCTGTTTTTT; CDR3: CASSQDRPGTGELFF
J: TRBJ2-7; size: -; V: TRBV5-1; D: -; DNA: TGCGCCAGCAGCGCCTCAGGGCTGGCCTACGAGCAGTACTTC; CDR3: CASSASGLAYEQYF
J: TRBJ2-7; size: -; V: TRBV5-1; D: -; DNA: TGCGCCAGCACAACCGGTGGGTCGGTAGTGGGGGGCTACGAGCAGTACTTC; CDR3: CASTTGGSVVGGYEQYF
J: TRBJ2-3; size: -; V: TRBV7-8; D: TRBD1; DNA: TGTGCCAGCAGCTTAATCGGGACAGGGATTAGCACAGATACGCAGTATTTT; CDR3: CASSLIGTGISTDTQYF
J: TRBJ2-7; size: -; V: TRBV6-6; D: TRBD1; DNA: TGTGCCAGCAGTTTGACCGGGACAGGGGTGTACGAGCAGTACTTC; CDR3: CASSLTGTGVYEQYF
J: TRBJ2-7; size: -; V: TRBV18; D: TRBD1; DNA: TGTGCCAGCTCACGGGACAGGGGGAATACCTACGAGCAGTACTTC; CDR3: CASSRDRGNTYEQYF
J: TRBJ2-1; size: -; V: TRBV19; D: TRBD2; DNA: TGTGCCAGCGTTCGCGAGCGGGGGGGGTACAATGAGCAGTTCTTC; CDR3: CASVRERGGYNEQFF
J: TRBJ2-7; size: -; V: TRBV6-5; D: TRBD2; DNA: TGTGCCACCCGATCTAGCGGACTCTCCTACGAGCAGTGCTTC; CDR3: CATRSSGLSYEQCF
J: TRBJ2-3; size: -; V: TRBV7-9; D: TRBD2; DNA: TGTGCCAGCAGCTTGGGTATCGCAGGGAGGGCCAGTCGGGATACGCAGTATTTT; CDR3: CASSLGIAGRASRDTQYF
J: TRBJ1-2; size: -; V: TRBV14; D: -; DNA: TGTGCCAGCAGCCAAGATACCAGGGGTGGCTACACCTTC; CDR3: CASSQDTRGGYTF
J: TRBJ1-2; size: -; V: TRBV27; D: TRBD1; DNA: TGTGCCAGCAGTCTCGGACAGGGGAGGTATGGCTACACCTTC; CDR3: CASSLGQGRYGYTF
J: TRBJ1-1; size: -; V: TRBV18; D: -; DNA: TGTGCCAGCTCACCGACAATGGACACTGAAGCTTTCTTT; CDR3: CASSPTMDTEAFF
J: TRBJ2-2; size: -; V: TRBV9; D: TRBD2; DNA: TGTGCCAGCAGCTTCGGACTAGGCCCCGGGGAGCTGTTTTTT; CDR3: CASSFGLGPGELFF
J: TRBJ1-1; size: -; V: TRBV5-6; D: -; DNA: TGTGCCAGCAACAAACTTTCCAGGGGTAGTAGCACTGAAGCTTTCTTT; CDR3: CASNKLSRGSSTEAFF
J: TRBJ2-7; size: -; V: TRBV9; D: -; DNA: TGTGCCAGCAGCGTACGGAGGGATTCCTACGAGCAGTACTTC; CDR3: CASSVRRDSYEQYF
J: TRBJ1-3; size: -; V: TRBV19; D: -; DNA: TGTGCCAGTAGTATCGGAGGGGCTGGAAACACCATATATTTT; CDR3: CASSIGGAGNTIYF
J: TRBJ2-2; size: -; V: TRBV15; D: TRBD2; DNA: TGTGCCACCAGCAGGGAGACTAGCGGGAGGAACACCGGGGAGCTGTTTTTT; CDR3: CATSRETSGRNTGELFF
J: TRBJ1-2; size: -; V: TRBV9; D: TRBD1; DNA: TGTGCCAGCAGCGTACGACAGAGGGGGCAAAGTGGCTACACCTTC; CDR3: CASSVRQRGQSGYTF
J: TRBJ2-5; size: -; V: TRBV2; D: TRBD2; DNA: TGTGCCAGCAGTTCCCGGGGGGTCCACGAAGAGACCCAGTACTTC; CDR3: CASSSRGVHEETQYF
J: TRBJ2-7; size: -; V: TRBV5-1; D: TRBD1; DNA: TGCGCCAGCAGCTTGACAGGGGCCTACGAGCAGTACTTC; CDR3: CASSLTGAYEQYF
J: TRBJ2-2; size: -; V: TRBV30; D: -; DNA: TGTGCCTGGAGTCCACTGGACAGTAGGGGCGGGGAGCTGTTTTTT; CDR3: CAWSPLDSRGGELFF
J: TRBJ1-1; size: -; V: TRBV7-2; D: TRBD1; DNA: TGTGCCAGCAGCTTAGGACAGGGGCTCACTGAAGCTTTCTTT; CDR3: CASSLGQGLTEAFF
J: TRBJ1-3; size: -; V: TRBV10-3; D: -; DNA: TGTGCCATCAGTGATCGTAGGAGCTCTGGAAACACCATATATTTT; CDR3: CAISDRRSSGNTIYF
J: TRBJ2-7; size: -; V: TRBV7-2; D: -; DNA: TGTGCCAGCAGCGAAGGTTCTAGCCGCTACGAGCAGTACTTC; CDR3: CASSEGSSRYEQYF
J: TRBJ2-7; size: -; V: TRBV5-1; D: -; DNA: TGCGCCAGCAGCTTGGACAGGGTTGATGGCGAGCAGTACTTC; CDR3: CASSLDRVDGEQYF
J: TRBJ1-1; size: -; V: TRBV28; D: -; DNA: TGTGCCAGCAGTCCCACACCGAGGTTAGCTTTCTTT; CDR3: CASSPTPRLAFF
J: TRBJ2-7; size: -; V: TRBV19; D: TRBD2; DNA: TGTGCCAGTAGTTCAGCGGGAGATACGGGCTACGAGCAGTACTTC; CDR3: CASSSAGDTGYEQYF
J: TRBJ2-5; size: -; V: TRBV12-2; D: -; DNA: TGTGCAAGTCGTTCGCGCGGGGGGGCTCAAGAGACCCAGTACTTC; CDR3: CASRSRGGAQETQYF
J: TRBJ2-5; size: -; V: TRBV6-1; D: TRBD2; DNA: TGTGCCAGCAGTGAAATGGGGGGGCGGGAGGGCCTAGGGACCCAGTACTTC; CDR3: CASSEMGGREGLGTQYF
J: TRBJ2-5; size: -; V: TRBV6-5; D: -; DNA: TGTGCCAGCAGTAAGCCCTCGGGAGACGAAGAGACCCAGTACTTC; CDR3: CASSKPSGDEETQYF
J: TRBJ1-2; size: -; V: TRBV15; D: -; DNA: TGTGCCACCAGCAGAGACAGCGATGGCTACCCCTTC; CDR3: CATSRDSDGYPF
J: TRBJ2-1; size: -; V: TRBV4-3; D: TRBD1; DNA: TGCGCCAGCAGCCTCGAACAGGGGGCCTCCTACAATGAGCAGTTCTTC; CDR3: CASSLEQGASYNEQFF
J: TRBJ2-3; size: -; V: TRBV7-9; D: TRBD1; DNA: TGTGCCAGCAGTGGGACAGTCACAGATACGCAGTATTTT; CDR3: CASSGTVTDTQYF
J: TRBJ2-7; size: -; V: TRBV4-2; D: -; DNA: TGTGCCAGCAGCCAAGAGGCCCTAGCGAGCTCCTACGAGCAGTACTTC; CDR3: CASSQEALASSYEQYF
J: TRBJ2-1; size: -; V: TRBV6-1; D: TRBD1; DNA: TGTGCCAGCAAGCAGGACAGGGTGGGAAGTGAGCAGTTCTTC; CDR3: CASKQDRVGSEQFF
J: TRBJ1-4; size: -; V: TRBV10-3; D: -; DNA: TGTGCCATCAGTGAGGGGGCGCAGAATGAAAAACTGTTTTTT; CDR3: CAISEGAQNEKLFF
J: TRBJ2-1; size: -; V: TRBV13; D: TRBD2; DNA: TGTGCCAGCAGCTCCCCCAGGGCCCGGCTAGCGGGAGGGGGGGGTGAGCAGTTCTTC; CDR3: CASSSPRARLAGGGGEQFF
J: TRBJ2-1; size: -; V: TRBV7-8; D: TRBD2; DNA: TGTGCCAGCAGCTTAGGTGCCGGGAGGGAGAATGAGCAGTTCTTC; CDR3: CASSLGAGRENEQFF
J: TRBJ2-3; size: -; V: TRBV7-2; D: -; DNA: TGTGCCAGCAGCGGGCGATCCCCAGATACGCAGTATTTT; CDR3: CASSGRSPDTQYF
J: TRBJ2-4; size: -; V: TRBV5-1; D: TRBD2; DNA: TGCGCCAGCAGCTGGACTAGCGGGGAGGACTCTCGGGCCAAAAACATTCAGTACTTC; CDR3: CASSWTSGEDSRAKNIQYF
J: TRBJ2-6; size: -; V: TRBV4-2; D: TRBD2; DNA: TGTGCCAGCAGCCAAGATGCAAGCGGGGGAACCTACTCTGGGGCCAACGTCCTGACTTTC; CDR3: CASSQDASGGTYSGANVLTF
J: TRBJ2-1; size: -; V: TRBV7-8; D: -; DNA: TGTGCCAGCAGCAGGACAGACAATGAGCAGTTCTTC; CDR3: CASSRTDNEQFF
J: TRBJ2-3; size: -; V: TRBV29-1; D: TRBD1; DNA: TGCAGCGTTGGACAGGGGGCTGAAGATACGCAGTATTTT; CDR3: CSVGQGAEDTQYF
J: TRBJ2-4; size: -; V: TRBV27; D: -; DNA: TGTGCCAGCACCCTCCAGTTCGGGGACATTCAGTACTTC; CDR3: CASTLQFGDIQYF
J: TRBJ2-7; size: -; V: TRBV9; D: TRBD2; DNA: TGTGCCAGCATGTGGGTGTTGGCGGGAGGACGGTACGAGCAGTACTTC; CDR3: CASMWVLAGGRYEQYF
J: TRBJ1-2; size: -; V: TRBV6-5; D: TRBD1; DNA: TGTGCCAGCAGCCAAGGGACAGTCAATGGCTACACCTTC; CDR3: CASSQGTVNGYTF